Listed below are T cell receptor beta chains from one sample, sequenced in a study of T cells after yellow fever vaccination. MiXCR, applied by TCRdb to the 5' RACE reads, yields one record per CDR3 protein. Of approximately 250,000 distinct CDR3 sequences listed, roughly 5% are singletons. The starting material was CD4+ T cells sorted from PBMCs, obtained on the day of the yellow fever booster vaccination. These receptor sequences come from a man between 18 and 35 years old who received the YFV17D yellow fever vaccine. The CDR3 runs from the conserved cysteine through the conserved F or W. D genes are given only for firm matches. Not every row has a clone size; where given, it reads once, few, many or a size class.

TGTGCCAGCAGCGACTCGGGGGGGCCCACCGGGGAGCTGTTTTTT | CASSDSGGPTGELFF | TRBV5-6 | TRBD2 | TRBJ2-2 | many
TGTGCCAGCAGTTATGGGAGGTGGGGGGGGCCGAACACTGAAGCTTTCTTT | CASSYGRWGGPNTEAFF | TRBV6-5 | NA | TRBJ1-1 | NA
TGTGCCAGCTCACCACCCACACAGCTAGAGACCCAGTACTTC | CASSPPTQLETQYF | TRBV18 | NA | TRBJ2-5 | few
TGTGCCAGCAGTCGTCCCGGGACAGGATACTATGGCTACACCTTC | CASSRPGTGYYGYTF | TRBV6-1 | TRBD1 | TRBJ1-2 | few
TGCGCCAGCAGCCAGTTCGGGACTAGCGGGGGGGGTTCGGCCAAAAACATTCAGTACTTC | CASSQFGTSGGGSAKNIQYF | TRBV4-3 | TRBD2 | TRBJ2-4 | few
TGCGCCAGCAGCCGAGATGGCTATGGCTACACCTTC | CASSRDGYGYTF | TRBV7-2 | NA | TRBJ1-2 | many
TGCGCCAGCAGCCACGGACAGGGGGGGGAAAAACTGTTTTTT | CASSHGQGGEKLFF | TRBV4-3 | TRBD1 | TRBJ1-4 | NA
TGCAGTGCTGGGAAAGCGGGGGCCCACAATGAGCAGTTCTTC | CSAGKAGAHNEQFF | TRBV20-1 | TRBD2 | TRBJ2-1 | few
TGCGCCAGCAGCTTGGGTCTAGCGGGGAACGAGGAGACCCAGTACTTC | CASSLGLAGNEETQYF | TRBV5-1 | TRBD2 | TRBJ2-5 | NA
TGTGCCAGCAGCCAAGAAGTGGGCAGGGGGCGCCTCGCCGGGGAGCTGTTTTTT | CASSQEVGRGRLAGELFF | TRBV4-2 | TRBD1 | TRBJ2-2 | few
TGTGCCAGCAGTAACGACAGGGTTGACACTGAAGCTTTCTTT | CASSNDRVDTEAFF | TRBV3-1 | TRBD1 | TRBJ1-1 | NA
TGTGCCAGCAGCTTAACCTCGACTAGCACAGATACGCAGTATTTT | CASSLTSTSTDTQYF | TRBV7-6 | NA | TRBJ2-3 | many
TGTGCCAGCAGCCCACTAGCGGTCCAAGAGACCCAGTACTTC | CASSPLAVQETQYF | TRBV7-2 | TRBD2 | TRBJ2-5 | NA
TGTGCCACCAGTGATTTAGGAAGCTCCTACAATGAGCAGTTCTTC | CATSDLGSSYNEQFF | TRBV24-1 | NA | TRBJ2-1 | NA
TGTGCCAGCAGAAGGACAGCGGTCACCGGGGAGCTGTTTTTT | CASRRTAVTGELFF | TRBV7-8 | NA | TRBJ2-2 | many
TGCGCCAGCAGCTTGGACCGGTGGCAGGGGGCGAATGAGCAGTTCTTC | CASSLDRWQGANEQFF | TRBV5-1 | TRBD1 | TRBJ2-1 | NA
TGTGCCAGCAGTGAAGTAACTACAGGGGTAGACGAGCAGTACTTC | CASSEVTTGVDEQYF | TRBV6-1 | TRBD1 | TRBJ2-7 | NA
TGTGCCAGCAGTTCACTCAGGGGGTCGAAGCCCCAGCATTTT | CASSSLRGSKPQHF | TRBV28 | TRBD1 | TRBJ1-5 | NA
TGTGCCAGCAGTTTCTCGCGAGGACAGGGGGCTAACGGGGGTTATGAGCAGTTCTTC | CASSFSRGQGANGGYEQFF | TRBV27 | TRBD1 | TRBJ2-1 | few
TGCAGCGTTGAAGCCGCCCGGGACACTCGCCGGTTTTTT | CSVEAARDTRRFF | TRBV29-1 | NA | TRBJ1-4 | many
TGCAGTGCCCTAGGCCGGGAATCACCCCTCCACTTT | CSALGRESPLHF | TRBV20-1 | NA | TRBJ1-6 | few
TGCGCCAGCAGCTCCGGGACTAGAGCTCAGGAGACCCAGTACTTC | CASSSGTRAQETQYF | TRBV5-1 | TRBD2 | TRBJ2-5 | NA
TGCGCCAGCAGCCCCGGACAGGCAAGGCCCTACAATGAGCAGTTCTTC | CASSPGQARPYNEQFF | TRBV5-1 | TRBD1 | TRBJ2-1 | NA
TGTGCCAGCAGTTTAAGGGGTACCACCAACCTGGAAGCTTTCTTT | CASSLRGTTNLEAFF | TRBV12-3/TRBV12-4 | NA | TRBJ1-1 | few
TGTGCCAGCAGTGGTCTCAGTGACAATCAGCCCCAGCATTTT | CASSGLSDNQPQHF | TRBV2 | NA | TRBJ1-5 | many
TGTGCCAGCAGCTTGCCCCACAATGAGCAGTTCTTC | CASSLPHNEQFF | TRBV5-4 | NA | TRBJ2-1 | few
TGTGCCAGCAGCCCCTCATTAGAACAGCCCCAGCATTTT | CASSPSLEQPQHF | TRBV7-2 | NA | TRBJ1-5 | few
TGTGCCAGCATGACAACAGGGGGGGTACCTTTCTTT | CASMTTGGVPFF | TRBV27 | TRBD1 | TRBJ1-1 | few
TGTGCCAGCAGCCGTCTTCGGGGGGGCCTAGGTGAGCAGTTCTTC | CASSRLRGGLGEQFF | TRBV12-3/TRBV12-4 | TRBD2 | TRBJ2-1 | few
TGTGCCAGCAGCCATTCGAACACCGCCGCTGAAGCTTTCTTT | CASSHSNTAAEAFF | TRBV3-1 | NA | TRBJ1-1 | few
TGCGCCAGCAGCTTGGGCCACTCCCTGAACACTGAAGCTTTCTTT | CASSLGHSLNTEAFF | TRBV5-1 | NA | TRBJ1-1 | NA
TGTGCCAGCAGTCCCAGTCCGGGCGGGGGGCAAGAGACCCAGTACTTC | CASSPSPGGGQETQYF | TRBV28 | TRBD2 | TRBJ2-5 | few
TGTGCCAGCATCCCGGGACAGGGGAATTCACCCCTCCACTTT | CASIPGQGNSPLHF | TRBV2 | TRBD1 | TRBJ1-6 | few
TGTGCCAGCTCACAGGGGGGAACCATGAACACTGAAGCTTTCTTT | CASSQGGTMNTEAFF | TRBV18 | NA | TRBJ1-1 | few
TGTGCCAGCAGTTACGCCACGGGACTTAACTACAATGAGCAGTTCTTC | CASSYATGLNYNEQFF | TRBV6-5 | NA | TRBJ2-1 | many
TGTGCCAGCAGCCCAGGGTCAACTAATGAAAAACTGTTTTTT | CASSPGSTNEKLFF | TRBV28 | NA | TRBJ1-4 | many
TGTGCCAGCAGTTCCCTCGGGACAGCCCAAGAGACCCAGTACTTC | CASSSLGTAQETQYF | TRBV6-5 | TRBD1 | TRBJ2-5 | few
TGTGCCAGCAGTCCTGGGCGTTGGACGGCCTTC | CASSPGRWTAF | TRBV6-2/TRBV6-3 | NA | TRBJ1-2 | many
TGTGCCAGCAGCCTACAGGGGTATTCCCTCCACTTT | CASSLQGYSLHF | TRBV7-9 | TRBD1 | TRBJ1-6 | many
TGTGCCAGCGGCGGGACATTTAAAGAGACCCAGTACTTC | CASGGTFKETQYF | TRBV7-2 | NA | TRBJ2-5 | many
TGTGCCAGCAGTCGGCTAGCGGTCGGCGAGCAGTTCTTC | CASSRLAVGEQFF | TRBV2 | TRBD2 | TRBJ2-1 | many
TGCAGTGCTAGTGGAAACGTTAATTCACCCCTCCACTTT | CSASGNVNSPLHF | TRBV20-1 | NA | TRBJ1-6 | many
TGTGCCAGCCCTGGGACGGGGAACACTGAAGCTTTCTTT | CASPGTGNTEAFF | TRBV5-6 | NA | TRBJ1-1 | many
TGCGCCAGCAGCTTCAGGGGCTCTGAGCAGTTCTTC | CASSFRGSEQFF | TRBV5-1 | NA | TRBJ2-1 | many
TGCGCCAGCAGTTTGGTACCCTCGGGGCGAGAGACCCAGTACTTC | CASSLVPSGRETQYF | TRBV5-1 | NA | TRBJ2-5 | NA
TGTGCCAGCTCACGACACCCCCAGATTGGGGAGGGCTACACCTTC | CASSRHPQIGEGYTF | TRBV18 | NA | TRBJ1-2 | few